This T cell receptor beta chain was captured by sequencing in a study of CD8+ T cells in alopecia areata. Overall study context: Among treated patients, oral tofacitinib was administered at 5 to 10 mg twice daily. Study observations and caveats: TCRs were shared less clearly across patients than in mice, possibly for HLA-related reasons. There were also resident alphabeta T cells of normal skin sequenced in scalp samples.

Note on this clone: Its antigen is not known.

Researchers gathered lesional scalp punch biopsies and peripheral blood from patients with alopecia areata. The germline V gene has CDR1 MDHEN and CDR2 SYDVKM. J lost 5 bases, V lost 6 bases, and 8 bases had no gene match. There are 15 residues in the CDR3. RNA extraction was followed by reverse transcription into cDNA, which acted as the sequencing template. Profiled with immunoSEQ multiplex PCR; TCRdb holds only in-frame clones, not every one. The sample comprises fewer than 10,000 clones, about 67% of which are singletons, and approximately 14% rests with the top ten. Material: skin. The source is a human donor with alopecia areata. This chain uses TRBV28 with TRBJ2-4; 9 bases line up with TRBD1. The CDR3 reads CASSTGTGIQNIQYF. In DNA, the CDR3 is TGTGCCAGCAGCACCGGGACAGGGATCCAAAACATTCAGTACTTC.